This is a list of T cell receptor beta chains from one sample in a study of T cell repertoires in aging, cancer and after chemotherapy. TCRdb passed the multiplex PCR reads through MiXCR, listing each CDR3 protein once. In the table there are about 12,000 distinct CDR3 sequences, about 40% of which are singletons. Input material: blood. The receptors shown here come from a human donor in good health. The donor label of this sample is uncertain. Both conserved end residues are part of each CDR3. D genes are given only for firm matches. The size entry is marked missing in some rows and otherwise reads once, few, many or a size class.

clone size: few; J gene: TRBJ2-7; V gene: TRBV12-3/TRBV12-4; D gene: TRBD2; CDR3 protein: CASSFEGGVFEQYF; CDR3 DNA: TGTGCCAGCAGTTTTGAGGGAGGGGTATTCGAGCAGTACTTC
clone size: -; J gene: TRBJ1-2; V gene: TRBV5-5; D gene: TRBD1; CDR3 protein: CASSQRTGGLSYTF; CDR3 DNA: TGTGCCAGCAGCCAGAGGACAGGGGGATTGAGCTACACCTTC
clone size: -; J gene: TRBJ1-2; V gene: TRBV30; D gene: -; CDR3 protein: CAWSVWSYGYTF; CDR3 DNA: TGTGCCTGGTCTGTCTGGAGCTATGGCTACACCTTC
clone size: few; J gene: TRBJ2-5; V gene: TRBV30; D gene: -; CDR3 protein: CAWMPGLLKETQYF; CDR3 DNA: TGTGCCTGGATGCCGGGACTCCTCAAGGAGACCCAGTACTTC
clone size: -; J gene: TRBJ2-1; V gene: TRBV27; D gene: TRBD2; CDR3 protein: CASSRGLAGGPSYNEQFF; CDR3 DNA: TGTGCCAGCAGCCGCGGACTAGCGGGAGGGCCATCCTACAATGAGCAGTTCTTC
clone size: -; J gene: TRBJ1-1; V gene: TRBV5-4; D gene: TRBD1; CDR3 protein: CASSLRVLQDSQGGQAFF; CDR3 DNA: TGTGCCAGCAGCTTGCGGGTCTTACAGGACAGTCAGGGGGGGCAAGCTTTCTTT
clone size: -; J gene: TRBJ2-1; V gene: TRBV5-6; D gene: -; CDR3 protein: CASSLDSPPNEQFF; CDR3 DNA: TGCGCCAGCAGCTTGGACTCCCCCCCCAATGAGCAGTTCTTC
clone size: -; J gene: TRBJ1-1; V gene: TRBV19; D gene: -; CDR3 protein: CASSIDRKGTEAFF; CDR3 DNA: TGTGCCAGTAGTATAGATCGGAAAGGGACTGAAGCTTTCTTT
clone size: -; J gene: TRBJ2-5; V gene: TRBV4-1; D gene: TRBD2; CDR3 protein: CASSQGLAGGRGETQYF; CDR3 DNA: TGCGCCAGCAGCCAGGGACTAGCGGGAGGGCGGGGAGAGACCCAGTACTTC
clone size: -; J gene: TRBJ1-1; V gene: TRBV5-5; D gene: TRBD1; CDR3 protein: CASSRTGRRDTEAFF; CDR3 DNA: TGTGCCAGCAGCAGGACAGGGAGGAGAGACACTGAAGCTTTCTTT
clone size: large; J gene: TRBJ2-2; V gene: TRBV19; D gene: TRBD1; CDR3 protein: CASKRTGSLPGELFF; CDR3 DNA: TGTGCCAGTAAGAGGACAGGGTCCCTACCTGGGGAGCTGTTTTTT
clone size: -; J gene: TRBJ2-3; V gene: TRBV6-5; D gene: -; CDR3 protein: CASKTGRDTQYF; CDR3 DNA: TGTGCCAGCAAGACAGGTCGGGATACGCAGTATTTT
clone size: few; J gene: TRBJ1-4; V gene: TRBV6-1; D gene: -; CDR3 protein: CASSADNPLLPIELFF; CDR3 DNA: TGTGCCAGCAGTGCCGACAACCCCCTTTTACCCATAGAACTGTTTTTT
clone size: medium-sized; J gene: TRBJ2-2; V gene: TRBV5-4; D gene: TRBD1; CDR3 protein: CASSRGQGAGELFF; CDR3 DNA: TGTGCCAGCAGCCGGGGACAGGGGGCCGGGGAGCTGTTTTTT
clone size: -; J gene: TRBJ2-7; V gene: TRBV7-2; D gene: TRBD1; CDR3 protein: CASSLSGQGAYEQYF; CDR3 DNA: TGTGCCAGCAGCTTATCCGGACAGGGGGCGTACGAGCAGTACTTC
clone size: few; J gene: TRBJ1-6; V gene: TRBV27; D gene: -; CDR3 protein: CASRQAGRDNSPLHF; CDR3 DNA: TGTGCCAGCAGACAAGCCGGGAGGGATAATTCACCCCTCCACTTT
clone size: few; J gene: TRBJ2-3; V gene: TRBV7-7; D gene: -; CDR3 protein: CASSSGGFTDTQYF; CDR3 DNA: TGTGCCAGCAGCTCCGGGGGATTCACAGATACGCAGTATTTT
clone size: -; J gene: TRBJ2-7; V gene: TRBV7-6; D gene: -; CDR3 protein: CASSLFGGGNYEQYF; CDR3 DNA: TGTGCCAGCAGCTTATTTGGGGGGGGCAACTACGAGCAGTACTTC
clone size: -; J gene: TRBJ2-4; V gene: TRBV30; D gene: TRBD1; CDR3 protein: CAWSQLGQGANIQYF; CDR3 DNA: TGTGCCTGGAGCCAGTTGGGACAGGGGGCTAACATTCAGTACTTC
clone size: -; J gene: TRBJ2-6; V gene: TRBV18; D gene: -; CDR3 protein: CASSAGQRIAGGANVLTF; CDR3 DNA: TGTGCCAGCTCAGCGGGACAGAGGATAGCCGGTGGGGCCAACGTCCTGACTTTC
clone size: medium-sized; J gene: TRBJ2-3; V gene: TRBV19; D gene: -; CDR3 protein: CASTGELTDTQYF; CDR3 DNA: TGTGCCAGTACCGGGGAACTCACAGATACGCAGTATTTT
clone size: -; J gene: TRBJ1-3; V gene: TRBV7-9; D gene: -; CDR3 protein: CASSHGPGTGSGNTIYF; CDR3 DNA: TGTGCCAGCAGCCATGGGCCAGGGACTGGCTCCGGAAACACCATATATTTT
clone size: -; J gene: TRBJ2-7; V gene: TRBV5-4; D gene: -; CDR3 protein: CASSLLGRRGTYEQYF; CDR3 DNA: TGTGCCAGCAGCTTGTTAGGGAGGAGGGGGACCTACGAGCAGTACTTC
clone size: medium-sized; J gene: TRBJ2-2; V gene: TRBV6-4; D gene: -; CDR3 protein: CASSDRDTGELFF; CDR3 DNA: TGTGCCAGCAGTGACAGGGACACCGGGGAGCTGTTTTTT
clone size: -; J gene: TRBJ1-1; V gene: TRBV27; D gene: -; CDR3 protein: CASSFEGHGTEAFF; CDR3 DNA: TGTGCCAGCAGTTTCGAAGGGCACGGCACTGAAGCTTTCTTT
clone size: -; J gene: TRBJ1-1; V gene: TRBV15; D gene: -; CDR3 protein: CATSRSPDTEAFF; CDR3 DNA: TGTGCCACCAGCAGATCCCCGGACACTGAAGCTTTCTTT
clone size: -; J gene: TRBJ2-6; V gene: TRBV5-4; D gene: TRBD1; CDR3 protein: CASSMGQLSGANVLTF; CDR3 DNA: TGCGCCAGCAGTATGGGACAGCTCTCTGGGGCCAACGTCCTGACTTTC
clone size: -; J gene: TRBJ1-1; V gene: TRBV30; D gene: -; CDR3 protein: CAWSVMGMNTEAFF; CDR3 DNA: TGTGCCTGGAGTGTAATGGGGATGAACACTGAAGCTTTCTTT
clone size: -; J gene: TRBJ2-3; V gene: TRBV5-1; D gene: -; CDR3 protein: CASSFGSSSTDTQYF; CDR3 DNA: TGCGCCAGCAGCTTTGGTAGCTCTAGCACAGATACGCAGTATTTT
clone size: few; J gene: TRBJ2-2; V gene: TRBV6-2/TRBV6-3; D gene: TRBD2; CDR3 protein: CASSYGTRDTGELFF; CDR3 DNA: TGTGCCAGCAGTTACGGGACTAGGGACACCGGGGAGCTGTTTTTT
clone size: -; J gene: TRBJ1-3; V gene: TRBV6-1; D gene: -; CDR3 protein: CASSEGTSGNTIYF; CDR3 DNA: TGTGCCAGCAGTGAAGGTACCTCTGGAAACACCATATATTTT
clone size: few; J gene: TRBJ2-1; V gene: TRBV5-5; D gene: -; CDR3 protein: CASSPRTGINEQFF; CDR3 DNA: TGTGCCAGCAGCCCAAGAACAGGGATCAATGAGCAGTTCTTC
clone size: few; J gene: TRBJ2-7; V gene: TRBV6-5; D gene: -; CDR3 protein: CASSQGGQSFYEQYF; CDR3 DNA: TGTGCCAGCAGCCAGGGGGGGCAATCGTTCTACGAGCAGTACTTC
clone size: few; J gene: TRBJ2-5; V gene: TRBV27; D gene: -; CDR3 protein: CASSLLGKTQYF; CDR3 DNA: TGTGCCAGCAGTCTTCTCGGGAAGACCCAGTACTTC
clone size: -; J gene: TRBJ2-7; V gene: TRBV7-2; D gene: TRBD2; CDR3 protein: CASSSGLAGRYEQYF; CDR3 DNA: TGTGCCAGCAGCTCGGGACTAGCTGGACGCTACGAGCAGTACTTC
clone size: -; J gene: TRBJ2-2; V gene: TRBV19; D gene: -; CDR3 protein: CAIRTRDGDAGELFF; CDR3 DNA: TGTGCCATCAGAACCCGGGACGGCGACGCCGGGGAGCTGTTTTTT
clone size: -; J gene: TRBJ1-1; V gene: TRBV27; D gene: -; CDR3 protein: CASSLIGARNTEAFF; CDR3 DNA: TGTGCCAGCAGTTTAATCGGGGCGCGGAACACTGAAGCTTTCTTT
clone size: medium-sized; J gene: TRBJ2-2; V gene: TRBV11-3; D gene: TRBD2; CDR3 protein: CASSSLTSGGTGELFF; CDR3 DNA: TGTGCCAGCAGCTCCCTCACTAGCGGGGGAACCGGGGAGCTGTTTTTT
clone size: few; J gene: TRBJ2-7; V gene: TRBV27; D gene: TRBD2; CDR3 protein: CASGRASGIVGSYEQYF; CDR3 DNA: TGTGCCAGCGGTCGGGCTAGCGGGATAGTAGGCTCCTACGAGCAGTACTTC
clone size: -; J gene: TRBJ2-1; V gene: TRBV5-6; D gene: TRBD2; CDR3 protein: CASTAGGEAYNEQFF; CDR3 DNA: TGTGCCAGCACCGCGGGGGGGGAAGCCTACAATGAGCAGTTCTTC